This entry features one T cell receptor beta chain sequence. The antigen is not known. Germline loops: CDR1 SGHAT, CDR2 FQDESV (reference sequence). The CDR3 covers 15 residues. The V gene lost 3 bases and the J gene lost 5 bases, with 14 bases spanning the gap. These data originate in a study of T cell repertoires in cytomegalovirus infection. TCRdb reprocessed the reads via MiXCR and lists one record per CDR3 protein. The repertoire consists of about half a million distinct CDR3 sequences, with approximately 40% occurring once and the leading ten covering about 39%. The V and J genes are TRBV11-1 and TRBJ2-1; the D is unclear. This sequence originates from a human donor in good health (CMV status not recorded). Some clones in this sample may be carry-over from other donors' samples. Sequences were derived from cultured PBMCs, sampled from culture after CMV antigen stimulation. CDR3 nucleotides: TGTGCCAGCAGCTTCTTGAGAGGCGAAGACAATGAGCAGTTCTTC. Encoded protein: CASSFLRGEDNEQFF.